This T cell receptor beta chain was recovered during a study of shared clonotypes between healthy human individuals. General study points: An anticipated effect of sequencing depth on clonotype sharing among donors was recognized.

At the deep level, the assay was run. The repertoire was sequenced with immunoSEQ multiplex PCR; TCRdb's copy has only in-frame clones and lacks some. Of over 2 million clones listed, 92% are singletons. The study separated CD4+ cells into CD45RA+ naive and CD45RA-negative memory subsets. This CDR3 spans 11 amino acids. Trimming left V 5 bases short and J 3 bases short, with 5 bases between. The germline V gene has CDR1 SEHNR and CDR2 FQNEAQ (reference sequence). Details on this clone: The antigen is unknown. Other DNA sequences in this specimen translate into the identical CDR3.

Sequencing was performed on naive CD4+ T cells from PBMCs. Documented subset: CD45RA+ positively selected. This chain links TRBV7-9 with TRBJ2-7; D is ambiguous. The receptor comes from a man aged 18 to 35 in good health. Some clones in this sample may be carry-over from other donors' samples. This chain's CDR3 is CASSENYEQYF. DNA of the CDR3: TGTGCCAGCAGCGAGAACTACGAGCAGTACTTC. The complete variable domain, with remaining parts taken from reference TRBV7-9 and TRBJ2-7, reads DTGVSQNPRHKITKRGQNVTFRCDPISEHNRLYWYRQTLGQGPEFLTYFQNEAQLEKSRLLSDRFSAERPKGSFSTLEIQRTEQGDSAMYLCASSENYEQYFGPGTRLTVT.